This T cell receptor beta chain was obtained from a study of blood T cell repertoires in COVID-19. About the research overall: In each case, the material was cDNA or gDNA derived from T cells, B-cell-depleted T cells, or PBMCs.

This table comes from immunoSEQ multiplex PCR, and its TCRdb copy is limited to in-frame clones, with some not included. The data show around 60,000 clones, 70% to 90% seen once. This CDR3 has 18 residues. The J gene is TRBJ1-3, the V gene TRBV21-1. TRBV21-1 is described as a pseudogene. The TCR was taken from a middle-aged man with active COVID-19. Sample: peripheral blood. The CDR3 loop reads CASSAWEIGPFSGNTIYF. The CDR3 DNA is TGTGCCAGCAGTGCCTGGGAGATAGGACCATTCTCTGGAAACACCATATATTTT.